The 30 T cell receptor beta chains listed next were all sequenced from one sample in a study of OX40 agonist ivuxolimab in advanced cancers. TCRdb's copy holds only in-frame clones and misses some; the assay was immunoSEQ multiplex PCR. The sample yields roughly 53,000 clones, about nine tenths seen once. Sequenced here: CD4+ or CD8+ T cells sorted from blood, sampled in a trial of the OX40 agonist ivuxolimab. All receptors come from an adult with an advanced solid tumor such as melanoma, head and neck, liver or kidney cancer.

The chain employs TRBV29-1 and TRBJ1-2; D unresolved. Looked up from germline, CDR1 is SQVTM and CDR2 is ANQGSEA. V lost 3 bases and J 3 bases, leaving 11 bases between the germline ends. The CDR3 loop spans 13 amino acids. The CDR3 nucleotides are TGCAGCGTTGAGGAACAGATTGACTATGGCTACACCTTC. Amino acids: CSVEEQIDYGYTF. The variable domain in full, completed from reference TRBV29-1 and TRBJ1-2, reads SAVISQKPSRDICQRGTSLTIQCQVDSQVTMMFWYRQQPGQSLTLIATANQGSEATYESGFVIDKFPISRPNLTFSTLTVSNMSPEDSSIYLCSVEEQIDYGYTFGSGTRLTVV.

The sample holds one count of this clone. This sequence joins TRBV28 and TRBJ2-1; 8 positions agree with TRBD2. The junction had 7 bases not matched to a gene; V was cut back by 3 bases and J by 15 bases. Germline V lookup: CDR1 MDHEN, CDR2 SYDVKM. The CDR3 runs to 12 residues. The CDR3 sequence is CASSLSGRLPFF. The CDR3 DNA follows: TGTGCCAGCAGTTTGAGCGGGAGACTACCGTTCTTC.

In its sample, this clone was seen a few times. The chain couples TRBV27 to TRBJ2-7; no definite D call. Germline-derived CDR1 and CDR2 are MNHEY and SMNVEV (reference sequence). V was cut by 4 bases and J by 2 bases, with 18 bases left in between. The CDR3 covers 16 residues. CDR3 bases: TGTGCCAGCAGTTCGTTAGTAGCACACAAAGCCTACGAGCAGTACTTC. Protein product: CASSSLVAHKAYEQYF.

The chain links TRBV18 to TRBJ1-1, with no clear D. This CDR3 is 13 amino acids long. V lost 2 bases and J lost 6, with 10 bases in between. Germline CDR1 KGHSH, CDR2 LQKENI. The CDR3 region is CASSPYPVPEAFF. The CDR3 DNA is TGTGCCAGCTCACCATATCCAGTTCCTGAAGCTTTCTTT.

This sequence joins TRBV27 and TRBJ2-7; a weak D match, TRBD1 (8 bases). This CDR3 comprises 14 residues. Trimming shortened V by 8 bases and J by 5 bases, and 19 bases separated the two germline ends. Per germline, CDR1 MNHEY and CDR2 SMNVEV (reference sequence). CDR3 DNA: TGTGCCAGCGCCATACAGGGGGGGATCGACGAGCAGTACTTC. The encoded protein is CASAIQGGIDEQYF.

This clone came up once. The rearrangement joins TRBV14 to TRBJ2-5; D perhaps matches TRBD1 (6 bases). Trimming shortened V by 1 base and J by 6 bases, and 18 bases separated the two germline ends. Germline CDR1 reads SGHDN; CDR2 reads FVKESK. This CDR3 comprises 16 residues. This CDR3 reads CASSQGRYRETKTQYF. The CDR3 region has the DNA TGTGCCAGCAGCCAAGGTCGATACAGGGAAACGAAGACCCAGTACTTC.

V gene TRBV2 combines with J gene TRBJ1-5, with 8 positions matching TRBD1. CDR1 is SNHLY, CDR2 FYNNEI, per germline. V was clipped by 1 base and J by 5 bases; unmatched bases: 4. This CDR3 has 15 residues. The CDR3 nucleotides are TGTGCCAGCAGTGAAGAACGGACAGGGTATCAGCCCCAGCATTTT. The encoded protein is CASSEERTGYQPQHF.

The V and J genes are TRBV5-6 and TRBJ2-7; weak D call: TRBD2 (6 bases). The CDR3 spans 13 residues. Germline CDR1 reads SGHDT; CDR2 reads YYEEEE. V lost 6 bases and J 6 bases, leaving 16 bases between the germline ends. CDR3 nucleotides: TGTGCCAGCACCCAAACTTTCGGGGGCGAGCAGTACTTC. This codes for CASTQTFGGEQYF.

The chain recombines TRBV2 with TRBJ2-4; TRBD1 matches 7 bases. Germline V lookup: CDR1 SNHLY, CDR2 FYNNEI. With 6 bases clipped from V and 0 bases from J, the junction kept 8 bases outside the gene matches. There are 16 residues in the CDR3. The CDR3 DNA follows: TGTGCCAGCAGCCCGAGGACAGGCCTAGCCAAAAACATTCAGTACTTC. It yields the protein CASSPRTGLAKNIQYF.

The chain carries TRBV5-1 and TRBJ2-1; D not resolved. Trimming removed 0 bases from V and 0 bases from J, with 7 bases in between. This CDR3 has 15 amino acids. The germline V gene encodes CDR1 SGHRS and CDR2 YFSETQ. This chain's CDR3 is CASSLGGSSYNEQFF. CDR3 sequence (DNA): TGCGCCAGCAGCTTGGGGGGTAGCTCCTACAATGAGCAGTTCTTC. Based on the CDR3 plus reference TRBV5-1 and TRBJ2-1, the full variable domain is KAGVTQTPRYLIKTRGQQVTLSCSPISGHRSVSWYQQTPGQGLQFLFEYFSETQRNKGNFPGRFSGRQFSNSRSEMNVSTLELGDSALYLCASSLGGSSYNEQFFGPGTRLTVL.

Here the CDR3 DNA reads TGTGCCAGTAACAGGGGATTGGACTATGGCTACACCTTC. Translation gives CASNRGLDYGYTF. The chain joins TRBV19 to TRBJ1-2; 7 positions agree with TRBD1. Germline values: CDR1 LNHDA, CDR2 SQIVND (reference sequence). The CDR3 has 13 residues. V lost 7 bases and J lost 3; bases outside the gene matches: 5.

The chain links TRBV5-1 to TRBJ2-1; TRBD2 aligns across 10 bases. CDR1 and CDR2 (germline): SGHRS, YFSETQ. V shed 0 bases and J 7 bases; nucleotides not matched to a gene: 4. There are 15 residues in the CDR3. In nucleotides, the CDR3 is TGCGCCAGCAGCTTGGAGGTAGCGGGAGGAAATGAGCAGTTCTTC. Translating gives CASSLEVAGGNEQFF.

This clone was seen a single time. The chain combines TRBV5-6 with TRBJ2-3; 15 bases are a match to TRBD2. J gave up 3 bases and V 3 bases, and 5 bases lay outside the gene matches. This CDR3 contains 17 residues. CDR1 and CDR2 from the germline V gene are SGHDT and YYEEEE. The CDR3 reads CASSSLGLAGGTDTQYF. The CDR3 bases are TGTGCCAGCAGCTCCCTGGGACTAGCGGGAGGAACAGATACGCAGTATTTT.

This clone was seen once. V usage is TRBV10-3 and J usage is TRBJ2-7; 7 bases map to TRBD1. The CDR3 extends over 13 amino acids. V dropped 3 bases and J dropped 5; count of bases not matched to a gene: 4. The germline CDR1 and CDR2 sequences are ENHRY and SYGVKD. The DNA for the CDR3 is TGTGCCATCAGTGATACCGGGACAGACGAGCAGTACTTC. It codes for CAISDTGTDEQYF.

The genes are TRBV2 and TRBJ2-1; D remains unclear. V gave up 5 bases and J gave up 7 bases, with 9 bases separating them. This CDR3 spans 12 amino acids. Germline V gene lookup returns CDR1 SNHLY and CDR2 FYNNEI. CDR3 nucleotides: TGTGCCAGCAGTTCGACACCTAATGAGCAGTTCTTC. Amino acid sequence: CASSSTPNEQFF.

The CDR3 nucleotides read TGTGCCAGCAGCTTAGCCTATAGCAATCAGCCCCAGCATTTT. It is translated as CASSLAYSNQPQHF. The V gene is TRBV7-8, the J gene TRBJ1-5; D remains unclear. The V gene lost 0 bases and the J gene lost 0 bases, with 3 bases spanning the gap. The CDR3 loop spans 14 amino acids. Germline CDR1 and CDR2: SGHVS and FQNEAQ. The full variable domain, completed using reference TRBV7-8 and TRBJ1-5, is GAGVSQSPRYKVAKRGQDVALRCDPISGHVSLFWYQQALGQGPEFLTYFQNEAQLDKSGLPSDRFFAERPEGSVSTLKIQRTQQEDSAVYLCASSLAYSNQPQHFGDGTRLSIL.

V is TRBV18 and J is TRBJ2-7, with D perhaps TRBD1 (5 bases). The germline V gene has CDR1 KGHSH and CDR2 LQKENI. The CDR3 runs 15 residues. V was trimmed by 5 bases and J by 6 bases, leaving 20 bases between them. This chain's CDR3 is CASSSRQSRRGEQYF. CDR3 nucleotide sequence: TGTGCCAGCTCATCCCGACAGTCTAGAAGGGGCGAGCAGTACTTC.

V gene TRBV19 combines with J gene TRBJ1-5; tentatively, D is TRBD1 (5 bases). Germline loops: CDR1 LNHDA, CDR2 SQIVND (reference sequence). This CDR3 contains 15 residues. V was trimmed by 7 bases and J by 7 bases, leaving 20 bases between them. The CDR3 spells CASNLGVRGQQPQHF. The CDR3 DNA reads TGTGCCAGTAATTTGGGTGTTAGGGGTCAACAGCCCCAGCATTTT.

This clone showed up just a few times. The V call is TRBV6-5, the J call TRBJ2-1; 7 bases agree with TRBD1. The CDR3 runs to 14 residues. Trimming removed 7 bases from V and 0 bases from J; junction bases left unmatched: 3. Germline lookup yields CDR1 MNHEY and CDR2 SVGAGI. DNA of the CDR3: TGTGCCAGCAAACAGGGGATCTCCTACAATGAGCAGTTCTTC. It encodes CASKQGISYNEQFF.

J is TRBJ2-3 and V is TRBV20-1, with no clear D. Trimming took 0 bases from V and 3 from J, leaving 1 base between them. Germline V CDR1 and CDR2: DFQATT, SNEGSKA (reference sequence). The CDR3 has 11 residues. This chain's CDR3 is CSARETDTQYF. Here the CDR3 DNA reads TGCAGTGCTAGAGAAACAGATACGCAGTATTTT.

The V and J genes are TRBV18 and TRBJ1-3, with a tentative D call TRBD1 (5 bases). V was shortened by 0 bases and J by 2 bases, with 8 bases between the two germline ends. In germline, CDR1 is KGHSH, CDR2 LQKENI. The CDR3 is made up of 15 amino acids. In nucleotides, the CDR3 is TGTGCCAGCTCACCACCATCGGGGGCTGGAAACACCATATATTTT. It translates to CASSPPSGAGNTIYF.

The CDR3 nucleotides are TGTGCCAGCAGTGAAGCTCCCTACTCACCCGATCTAGCCAAAAACATTCAGTACTTC. This encodes CASSEAPYSPDLAKNIQYF. V usage is TRBV6-1 and J usage is TRBJ2-4, with D unresolved. The CDR3 loop spans 19 amino acids. V lost 0 bases and J 0 bases, leaving 18 bases between the germline ends. Germline V gene data show CDR1 as MNHNS and CDR2 as SASEGT.

The CDR3 here is CSVRGFGETYEQYF. The CDR3 nucleotides are TGCAGCGTGCGTGGGTTTGGGGAGACCTACGAGCAGTACTTC. The rearrangement joins TRBV29-1 to TRBJ2-7; a weak D match, TRBD2 (5 bases). CDR3 length: 14 residues. The germline V and J ends were trimmed by 6 bases and 2 bases, with 17 bases remaining between them. Germline V gene sequence: CDR1 SQVTM, CDR2 ANQGSEA.

CDR3 in amino acids: CASSQGGGRPFYEQYF. The DNA for the CDR3 is TGTGCCAGCAGCCAGGGGGGCGGGAGGCCCTTCTACGAGCAGTACTTC. The chain has TRBV27 and TRBJ2-7; a possible D gene is TRBD2 (8 bases). This CDR3 is 16 amino acids long. V lost 6 bases and J 3 bases, leaving 21 bases between the germline ends. CDR1 and CDR2 (germline): MNHEY, SMNVEV (reference sequence).

V and J are TRBV5-1 and TRBJ2-5; D is unclear. The CDR3 contains 12 residues. V lost 4 bases, J lost 4 bases, and 8 bases lay in between. CDR1 and CDR2 (germline): SGHRS, YFSETQ. CDR3 region: CASSQALETQYF. The CDR3 DNA is TGCGCCAGCAGCCAGGCCTTAGAGACCCAGTACTTC.

This clone showed up just once. The chain links TRBV28 to TRBJ2-7; D is unresolved. Germline CDR1 MDHEN, CDR2 SYDVKM. The ends were cut back, 2 bases at V and 4 bases at J, with 9 bases in the middle. CDR3 length: 13 residues. CDR3 nucleotide sequence: TGTGCCAGCAGTTTAGAAGTGGGGTACGAGCAGTACTTC. Protein: CASSLEVGYEQYF.

This chain connects TRBV28 to TRBJ1-2; D is possibly TRBD1 (5 bases). CDR1 and CDR2 from the germline V gene are MDHEN and SYDVKM. The CDR3 is 14 amino acids. Trimming took off 6 bases at V and 4 bases at J, with 15 bases between the two ends. The CDR3 bases are TGTGCCAGCAGAACCGGGACTCAGACCTATGGCTACACCTTC. Translation gives CASRTGTQTYGYTF.

In this sample, this clone turned up once. The chain recombines TRBV9 with TRBJ2-2; 7 bases fit TRBD1. The ends lost 3 bases at V and 1 base at J; junction bases unmatched: 3. The CDR3 consists of 15 residues. Germline lookup yields CDR1 SGDLS and CDR2 YYNGEE. The CDR3 nucleotides are TGTGCCAGCAGCGCTAGGACAGGGAACACCGGGGAGCTGTTTTTT. Translating gives CASSARTGNTGELFF.

V is TRBV18 and J is TRBJ2-7; D uncertain. CDR3 size: 14 residues. V was pared by 0 bases and J by 5 bases, with 11 bases between. CDR1 and CDR2 (germline): KGHSH, LQKENI. The CDR3 nucleotides are TGTGCCAGCTCACCACCGCCGTCCGGCAACGAGCAGTACTTC. Translated, it gives CASSPPPSGNEQYF. The complete variable domain, with remaining parts taken from reference TRBV18 and TRBJ2-7, reads NAGVMQNPRHLVRRRGQEARLRCSPMKGHSHVYWYRQLPEEGLKFMVYLQKENIIDESGMPKERFSAEFPKEGPSILRIQQVVRGDSAAYFCASSPPPSGNEQYFGPGTRLTVT.

V usage is TRBV11-2 and J usage is TRBJ2-3, with D tentatively TRBD2 (7 bases). Germline V gene sequence: CDR1 SGHAT, CDR2 FQNNGV. The CDR3 is 13 residues long. V lost 5 bases to trimming and J lost 8 bases, with 14 bases between them. CDR3 coding DNA: TGTGCCAGCAGCCCTGGGGGGGCCGGTACGCAGTATTTT. Translation: CASSPGGAGTQYF.